The 17 T cell receptor beta chains below come from one sample, sequenced in a study of PD-1 blockade in classical Hodgkin lymphoma. The repertoire was sequenced with immunoSEQ multiplex PCR; TCRdb's copy has only in-frame clones and lacks some. The data hold 64,000 or so clones, with about 90% observed a single time. Time point denoted: cycle 4 day 1 (C4D1), after about 6 weeks of nivolumab. Every patient had relapsed following autologous stem cell transplantation, and cohorts differed in brentuximab vedotin exposure. Material: peripheral blood mononuclear cells (PBMCs), obtained before the fourth cycle of nivolumab. The receptor set was obtained from a human donor with classical Hodgkin lymphoma.

The chain joins TRBV7-2 to TRBJ2-3, with D unclear. The V gene's germline CDR1 is SGHTA and CDR2 FQGNSA. The CDR3 has 13 residues. V gave up 3 bases and J gave up 4 bases, with 8 bases separating them. The CDR3 DNA reads TGTGCCAGCAGCTTTAGGTCCCCAGATACGCAGTATTTT. Translating it yields CASSFRSPDTQYF.

The chain has TRBV6-1 and TRBJ1-6, with a possible D match to TRBD1 (5 bases). Germline values: CDR1 MNHNS, CDR2 SASEGT. The V and J ends lost 3 bases and 4 bases respectively, with 22 bases between them. This CDR3 contains 19 residues. CDR3 DNA sequence: TGTGCCAGCAGTGAGCGTTTAGGGGCTGATGGGCTGTATAATTCACCCCTCCACTTT. Protein sequence: CASSERLGADGLYNSPLHF.

The J gene is TRBJ1-4, the V gene TRBV27, with no clear D. CDR1 MNHEY and CDR2 SMNVEV come from the germline V gene (reference sequence). This CDR3 has 13 amino acids. V dropped 11 bases and J dropped 9 bases, with 19 bases sitting between them. In nucleotides, the CDR3 is TGTGCCGTTAGACCTCCCATTCCGAAAAAACTGTTTTTT. Protein sequence: CAVRPPIPKKLFF.

The chain combines TRBV6-1 with TRBJ2-7, with D maybe TRBD1 (5 bases). The CDR3 is made up of 13 amino acids. Trimming left V 6 bases short and J 2 bases short, with 11 bases between. CDR1 is MNHNS, CDR2 SASEGT, per germline. CDR3 protein: CASRPQGTYEQYF. The CDR3 region has the DNA TGTGCCAGCAGGCCCCAGGGAACCTACGAGCAGTACTTC.

This clone is a singleton in its sample. This sequence joins TRBV29-1 and TRBJ2-7, with D maybe TRBD2 (7 bases). The CDR3 length is 15 residues. Germline loops: CDR1 SQVTM, CDR2 ANQGSEA. V was trimmed by 6 bases and J by 4 bases, leaving 22 bases between them. This CDR3 is CSVTQRGGGGYEQYF. CDR3 coding DNA: TGCAGCGTAACGCAGCGTGGAGGGGGGGGTTACGAGCAGTACTTC.

V is TRBV6-5 and J is TRBJ1-4, with TRBD1 as a possible D gene (6 bases). The CDR3 extends over 14 amino acids. Germline CDR1 reads MNHEY; CDR2 reads SVGAGI. The ends were cut back, 6 bases at V and 7 bases at J, with 15 bases in the middle. The CDR3 spells CASRAWGAGEKLFF. CDR3 nucleotides: TGTGCCAGCAGGGCTTGGGGGGCGGGTGAAAAACTGTTTTTT.

The genes are TRBV19 and TRBJ2-5; D call uncertain. Germline V gives CDR1 LNHDA, CDR2 SQIVND (reference sequence). The CDR3 contains 12 residues. V was clipped by 3 bases and J by 4 bases, with 6 bases between them. Here the CDR3 reads CASSMEGETQYF. In DNA, the CDR3 is TGTGCCAGTAGTATGGAAGGAGAGACCCAGTACTTC.

This chain joins TRBV5-1 and TRBJ1-2; D gene uncertain. The CDR3 runs 15 residues. The germline V and J ends were trimmed by 0 bases and 4 bases, with 13 bases remaining between them. Germline CDR1 is SGHRS and CDR2 is YFSETQ. CDR3: CASSLAVGGGYGYTF. The CDR3 nucleotides are TGCGCCAGCAGCTTGGCCGTCGGAGGAGGCTATGGCTACACCTTC.

The chain couples TRBV19 to TRBJ2-7; D is tentatively TRBD1 or TRBD2 (5 bases each). Trimming pared 7 bases from V and 6 bases from J, leaving 25 bases between. The CDR3 has 16 amino acids. CDR1 is LNHDA, CDR2 SQIVND, per germline (reference sequence). Written as DNA, the CDR3 is TGTGCCAGTAACAATCCGAGGGGTCTGGGGATAAGCGAGCAGTACTTC. Protein: CASNNPRGLGISEQYF.

V gene TRBV7-2 combines with J gene TRBJ2-3; D is unresolved. CDR1 and CDR2 (germline): SGHTA, FQGNSA. Trimming shortened V by 3 bases and J by 0 bases, and 7 bases separated the two germline ends. The CDR3 is made up of 14 amino acids. The CDR3 nucleotides read TGTGCCAGCAGCTTGGTCAGGAGCACAGATACGCAGTATTTT. Its translation is CASSLVRSTDTQYF.

The chain recombines TRBV28 with TRBJ1-6, with D tentatively TRBD1 (6 bases). This CDR3 region has 14 residues. The germline V gene encodes CDR1 MDHEN and CDR2 SYDVKM. The germline V and J ends were trimmed by 10 bases and 9 bases, with 19 bases remaining between them. In DNA form, the CDR3 reads TGTGCCACCACAGGGATCCTCCCTAGTTCACCCCTCCACTTT. It specifies CATTGILPSSPLHF.

V gene TRBV30 combines with J gene TRBJ1-2; 8 nucleotides agree with TRBD1. CDR1 and CDR2 from the germline V gene are GTSNPN and SVGIG (reference sequence). The junction had 12 bases not matched to a gene; V was cut back by 5 bases and J by 4 bases. The CDR3 has 15 amino acids. CDR3 nucleotide sequence: TGTGCCTGGTTTCGGACAGGGCGTACGAGCTATGGCTACACCTTC. This codes for CAWFRTGRTSYGYTF. Complete variable domain (other parts from reference TRBV30 and TRBJ1-2): SQTIHQWPATLVQPVGSPLSLECTVEGTSNPNLYWYRQAAGRGLQLLFYSVGIGQISSEVPQNLSASRPQDRQFILSSKKLLLSDSGFYLCAWFRTGRTSYGYTFGSGTRLTVV.

CDR3 bases: TGTGCCAGCAGCCAAGAGGGACACACTGAAGCTTTCTTT. It translates to CASSQEGHTEAFF. The rearrangement joins TRBV14 to TRBJ1-1, with D possibly matching TRBD1 (5 bases). Germline CDR1 reads SGHDN; CDR2 reads FVKESK. The CDR3 totals 13 residues. V gave up 0 bases and J gave up 3 bases, with 5 bases separating them.

V and J are TRBV30 and TRBJ2-3, with TRBD2 identical over 7 bases. Germline V lookup: CDR1 GTSNPN, CDR2 SVGIG (reference sequence). The CDR3 is 14 amino acids. The junction had 10 bases not matched to a gene; V was cut back by 3 bases and J by 7 bases. CDR3 sequence reads: CAWSPSGASNTQYF. The CDR3 region has the DNA TGTGCCTGGAGCCCTAGCGGCGCATCAAATACGCAGTATTTT.

This chain joins TRBV18 and TRBJ2-1, with D possibly being TRBD1 (5 bases). The CDR3 consists of 13 residues. Trimming took off 4 bases at V and 5 bases at J, with 9 bases between the two ends. Germline V CDR1 and CDR2: KGHSH, LQKENI. The CDR3 coding sequence is TGTGCCAGCTCACGAAGGACAAACAATGAGCAGTTCTTC. It translates to CASSRRTNNEQFF. The variable domain in full, with the rest retrieved from reference TRBV18 and TRBJ2-1, is NAGVMQNPRHLVRRRGQEARLRCSPMKGHSHVYWYRQLPEEGLKFMVYLQKENIIDESGMPKERFSAEFPKEGPSILRIQQVVRGDSAAYFCASSRRTNNEQFFGPGTRLTVL.

The chain recombines TRBV19 with TRBJ2-7, with no clear D. V was pared by 9 bases and J by 3 bases, with 21 bases between. CDR3 size: 15 residues. Germline-derived CDR1 and CDR2 are LNHDA and SQIVND (reference sequence). CDR3 sequence reads: CARVPPAPNLYEQYF. The CDR3 DNA is TGTGCCAGGGTCCCTCCGGCCCCCAATCTCTACGAGCAGTACTTC.

The CDR3 reads CASTELRGNYGYTF. The DNA for the CDR3 is TGTGCCAGCACCGAATTGAGGGGAAACTATGGCTACACCTTC. V is TRBV5-4 and J is TRBJ1-2, with a weak D call TRBD1 (5 bases). CDR1 SGHNT and CDR2 YYREEE come from the germline V gene (reference sequence). The ends were cut back, 6 bases at V and 2 bases at J, with 14 bases in the middle. The CDR3 has 14 residues.